These T cell receptor beta chains were read from a single sample in a study of cytomegalovirus exposure and HLA in healthy donors. Profiled with immunoSEQ multiplex PCR; TCRdb holds only in-frame clones, not every one. Altogether 100,000 to 150,000 clones are present, under 85% being singletons, with the ten largest covering more than 10%. Sequencing was performed on PBMCs. These receptor sequences come from a middle-aged woman in good health and CMV-seropositive. CDR3s include the opening cysteine and the closing phenylalanine or tryptophan. A D gene is named only where the DNA matches it firmly. Size is stated for part of the rows, as once, few or many counts, or as a class when the clone is expanded.

clone_size: .
v_call: TRBV6-5
j_call: TRBJ2-7
d_call: .
cdr3_nt: TGTGCCAGCAGTACGGGACTCGGCTACGAGCAGTACTTC
cdr3_aa: CASSTGLGYEQYF

clone_size: .
v_call: TRBV27
j_call: TRBJ1-2
d_call: TRBD1
cdr3_nt: TGTGCCAGCAGTCTTGACAGGGGATCGGGTGGCTACACCTTC
cdr3_aa: CASSLDRGSGGYTF

clone_size: .
v_call: TRBV5-1
j_call: TRBJ1-3
d_call: TRBD1
cdr3_nt: TGCGCCAGCAGCTCGGGACAGGGGGCCTCTGGAAACACCATATATTTT
cdr3_aa: CASSSGQGASGNTIYF

clone_size: .
v_call: TRBV19
j_call: TRBJ2-2
d_call: TRBD2
cdr3_nt: TGTGCCAGTAGCCCCCCTAGCGGGACAGACACCGGGGAGCTGTTTTTT
cdr3_aa: CASSPPSGTDTGELFF

clone_size: .
v_call: TRBV6-1
j_call: TRBJ1-2
d_call: TRBD1
cdr3_nt: TGTGCCAGCAGTGAAACAGGGGTTGGCTACACCTTC
cdr3_aa: CASSETGVGYTF

clone_size: once
v_call: TRBV28
j_call: TRBJ2-7
d_call: .
cdr3_nt: TGTGCCAGCAGTGCCCCAGGGGGAAGCGGGAGTCTCTACGAGCAGTACTTC
cdr3_aa: CASSAPGGSGSLYEQYF

clone_size: .
v_call: TRBV11-2
j_call: TRBJ2-7
d_call: .
cdr3_nt: TGTGCCAGCATCCTGCAACTCGGGACCGCGGGGGAGCAGTACTTC
cdr3_aa: CASILQLGTAGEQYF

clone_size: .
v_call: TRBV5-1
j_call: TRBJ2-1
d_call: .
cdr3_nt: TGCGCCAGCAGACAGGGCAATGAGCAGTTCTTC
cdr3_aa: CASRQGNEQFF

clone_size: .
v_call: TRBV23-1
j_call: TRBJ2-7
d_call: TRBD2
cdr3_nt: TGCGCCAGCAGTCAAATGGGGACTAGCGGGTACGAGCAGTACTTC
cdr3_aa: CASSQMGTSGYEQYF

clone_size: .
v_call: TRBV2
j_call: TRBJ1-5
d_call: .
cdr3_nt: TGTGCCAGCAGTGAAGAAAGGGTAGGACTACAGCCCCAGCATTTT
cdr3_aa: CASSEERVGLQPQHF